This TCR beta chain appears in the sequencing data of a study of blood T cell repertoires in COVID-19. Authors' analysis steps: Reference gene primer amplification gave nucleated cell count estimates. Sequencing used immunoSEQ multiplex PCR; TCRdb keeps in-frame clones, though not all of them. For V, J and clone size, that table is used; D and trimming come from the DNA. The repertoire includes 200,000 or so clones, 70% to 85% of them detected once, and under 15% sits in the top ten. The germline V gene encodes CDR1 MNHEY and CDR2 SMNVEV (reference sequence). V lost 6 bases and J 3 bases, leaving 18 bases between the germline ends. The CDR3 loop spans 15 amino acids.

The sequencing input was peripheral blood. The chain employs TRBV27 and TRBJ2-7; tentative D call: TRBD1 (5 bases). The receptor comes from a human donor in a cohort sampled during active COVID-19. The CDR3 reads CASSLKRGVNYEQYF. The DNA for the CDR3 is TGTGCCAGCAGCTTAAAAAGGGGTGTGAACTACGAGCAGTACTTC.